This T cell receptor (beta chain) was captured in a study of cytomegalovirus exposure and HLA in healthy donors. Amplification used 60 Vbeta primers and 13 Jbeta primers. Clones were sequenced by immunoSEQ multiplex PCR, and TCRdb holds only the in-frame ones, with some missing. The sample lists about 160,000 clones, 80% occurring once. Study outcomes and limitations: Altogether, 150 to 200 TCR beta chains were recorded as cytomegalovirus-associated.

CDR1 and CDR2 from the germline V gene are SGHVS and FQNEAQ. V gave up 2 bases and J gave up 9 bases; unmatched junction bases: 9. This CDR3 is 15 amino acids long. On this clone itself: Its antigen is currently unknown.

The chain couples TRBV7-8 to TRBJ2-1, with 8 bases that match TRBD1. The TCR originated in a man under 40 in good health and CMV-seronegative. The specimen sequenced was PBMCs. The CDR3 loop is CASSLIRDRISEQFF. The CDR3 DNA reads as TGTGCCAGCAGCTTAATCCGGGACAGGATCAGTGAGCAGTTCTTC.